The clone carrying this T cell receptor beta chain occurred once. Using immunoSEQ multiplex PCR, the repertoire was profiled, and TCRdb retains in-frame clones only, with some absent. This table has 300,000 to 400,000 clones, over 90% appearing once. This sample's time point: blood from clinic visit 5 months post-surgery; TSC patient then seizure free. Surgery cases with the highest brain T cell transcript signatures were chosen for sequencing. The data are from a study of brain T cells in children with intractable seizures. The TCR originated in a boy younger than two with tuberous sclerosis and intractable seizures. The material was peripheral blood, obtained more than 4 months after surgery.

CDR3 residues: CASSTDLGLIVYEQYF. CDR3 in DNA: TGTGCCAGCAGCACCGACCTCGGGCTAATAGTCTACGAGCAGTACTTC. This chain uses TRBV11-2 with TRBJ2-7; no clear D gene. Germline V gene sequence: CDR1 SGHAT, CDR2 FQNNGV. CDR3 length: 16 amino acids. The ends were cut back, 5 bases at V and 3 bases at J, with 20 bases in the middle.